The next 18 T cell receptor beta chains were all read from a single sample in a study of shared clonotypes between healthy human individuals. The method was immunoSEQ multiplex PCR; TCRdb's version includes in-frame clones alone and lacks a portion of them. This table has hundreds of thousands of clones, 70% to 80% appearing once. The sequenced material came from PBMCs. The receptor set was obtained from a woman between 40 and 55 years old in good health. Some clones in this sample may be carry-over from other donors' samples.

This rearrangement joins TRBV5-1 to TRBJ2-1; 9 positions match TRBD2. The CDR3 is 18 amino acids. In germline, CDR1 is SGHRS, CDR2 YFSETQ. V lost 2 bases, J lost 3 bases, and 12 bases stayed unmatched. CDR3 DNA: TGCGCCAGCAGCTTCGGACACGCGACTAGCGGAGACTACAATGAGCAGTTCTTC. This codes for CASSFGHATSGDYNEQFF.

This sequence joins TRBV30 and TRBJ1-4, with D maybe TRBD1 (6 bases). The germline CDR1 and CDR2 sequences are GTSNPN and SVGIG (reference sequence). Trimming removed 1 base at V and 8 bases at J, with 20 bases between. The CDR3 runs 16 residues. CDR3 in amino acids: CAWSGSKGHGGEKLFF. DNA of the CDR3: TGTGCCTGGAGTGGATCAAAGGGACATGGGGGGGAAAAACTGTTTTTT.

CDR3 protein: CASSPFDGGYEQYF. CDR3 bases: TGTGCCAGCTCACCATTCGACGGGGGCTACGAGCAGTACTTC. V is TRBV18 and J is TRBJ2-7; TRBD2 is a possible D gene (6 bases). The V end lost 2 bases, the J end lost 3 bases, and 11 bases lay between the germline ends. CDR1 and CDR2 (germline): KGHSH, LQKENI. The CDR3 sequence is 14 residues long.

V gene TRBV5-4 combines with J gene TRBJ2-4; 11 bases align to TRBD2. Germline lookup yields CDR1 SGHNT and CDR2 YYREEE (reference sequence). J was trimmed by 0 bases and V by 4 bases; bases with no gene match: 9. The CDR3 is 18 residues long. The CDR3 DNA sequence: TGTGCCAGCAGCCAAGGACTAGCGGGTACCAAAGCCAAAAACATTCAGTACTTC. Its protein product is CASSQGLAGTKAKNIQYF.

The V gene is TRBV6-1, the J gene TRBJ2-2, with D possibly TRBD2 on 6 matching bases. CDR3 length: 13 residues. Germline CDR1 reads MNHNS; CDR2 reads SASEGT. Trimming stripped 6 bases from V and 7 bases from J, with 12 bases between. CDR3 nucleotide sequence: TGTGCCAGCAGGCTTCGGGGGATCGGGGAGCTGTTTTTT. Translating it yields CASRLRGIGELFF.

This chain connects TRBV9 to TRBJ2-7, with 13 bases fitting TRBD2. The trim removed 0 bases at V and 7 bases at J, leaving 4 bases unmatched. The germline gives CDR1 SGDLS, CDR2 YYNGEE. The CDR3 sequence is 15 residues long. The CDR3 sequence: CASSVATSGRTEQYF. CDR3 in DNA: TGTGCCAGCAGCGTAGCGACTAGCGGGAGGACTGAGCAGTACTTC.

V and J are TRBV29-1 and TRBJ2-3; the D gene is possibly TRBD2 (6 bases). Germline CDR1 SQVTM, CDR2 ANQGSEA. CDR3 length equals 14 residues. CDR3 sequence reads: CSAHGSGWTDTQYF. CDR3 DNA sequence: TGCAGTGCCCATGGGAGCGGGTGGACAGATACGCAGTATTTT.

V is TRBV10-3 and J is TRBJ2-1, with D perhaps TRBD1 (7 bases). Germline V gives CDR1 ENHRY, CDR2 SYGVKD. Trimming left V 3 bases short and J 9 bases short, with 12 bases between. The CDR3 length is 13 residues. The CDR3 loop is CAISDAQGGEQFF. In nucleotides, the CDR3 is TGTGCCATCAGTGACGCTCAGGGGGGTGAGCAGTTCTTC.

The CDR3 sequence: CASSYSTSHTEAFF. The CDR3 nucleotides are TGTGCCAGCAGTTACTCCACGTCCCACACTGAAGCTTTCTTT. The chain is built from TRBV6-6 and TRBJ1-1; D remains ambiguous. With 0 bases removed from V and 3 bases from J, the gap between germline ends came to 8 bases. Germline V gene lookup returns CDR1 MNHNY and CDR2 SVGAGI (reference sequence). The CDR3 extends over 14 amino acids.

This chain links TRBV6-5 with TRBJ2-7; no clear D gene. Germline-derived CDR1 and CDR2 are MNHEY and SVGAGI. The V gene lost 4 bases and the J gene lost 2 bases, with 9 bases spanning the gap. This CDR3 comprises 13 residues. Here the CDR3 DNA reads TGTGCCAGCAGTTCCGAAACGACCTACGAGCAGTACTTC. This codes for CASSSETTYEQYF.

The chain combines TRBV13 with TRBJ1-2; weak D call: TRBD1 (6 bases). CDR3 length: 16 residues. In germline, CDR1 is PRHDT, CDR2 FYEKMQ (reference sequence). Trimming removed 5 bases at V and 0 bases at J, with 16 bases between. The CDR3, as DNA: TGTGCCAGCAGCACACCATACAGGACAGCTAACTATGGCTACACCTTC. Its translation is CASSTPYRTANYGYTF.

This clone was observed once. This chain connects TRBV28 to TRBJ1-5; D is ambiguous. The V gene's germline CDR1 is MDHEN and CDR2 SYDVKM. Between the trimmed V and J ends, which lost 5 bases and 2 bases, there was a span of 13 bases. The CDR3 covers 15 residues. The CDR3: CASSPSTRGNQPQHF. CDR3 DNA: TGTGCCAGCAGTCCCAGTACGCGAGGCAATCAGCCCCAGCATTTT.

The rearrangement joins TRBV7-6 to TRBJ2-7; 7 bases align to TRBD2. Germline assignment: CDR1 SGHVS and CDR2 FNYEAQ. CDR3 size: 16 residues. V dropped 1 base and J dropped 0; count of bases not matched to a gene: 6. CDR3 nucleotide sequence: TGTGCCAGCAGCTTAGTGGCTAGCGGTACCTCCTACGAGCAGTACTTC. Translation: CASSLVASGTSYEQYF.

The chain employs TRBV6-6 and TRBJ2-7; no clear D. The CDR3 sequence is 13 residues long. V lost 4 bases to trimming and J lost 0 bases, with 7 bases between them. CDR1 and CDR2 from the germline V gene are MNHNY and SVGAGI (reference sequence). DNA of the CDR3: TGTGCCAGCAGTTTAGGCGGCTCCTACGAGCAGTACTTC. Translation gives CASSLGGSYEQYF.

The V call is TRBV6-6, the J call TRBJ1-4, with unresolved D. Germline values: CDR1 MNHNY, CDR2 SVGAGI (reference sequence). Trimming removed 6 bases from V and 3 bases from J, with 5 bases in between. CDR3 size: 12 residues. The CDR3 spells CASSPANEKLFF. Written as DNA, the CDR3 is TGTGCCAGCAGCCCCGCTAATGAAAAACTGTTTTTT.

This rearrangement joins TRBV5-1 to TRBJ1-2; D is unclear. Germline CDR1 reads SGHRS; CDR2 reads YFSETQ. The CDR3 contains 14 residues. Trimming cost V 0 bases and J 3 bases, with 9 bases left between them. The DNA of the CDR3 is TGCGCCAGCAGCTTGGGGCCGGCGGACTATGGCTACACCTTC. This sequence encodes CASSLGPADYGYTF.

V usage is TRBV5-4 and J usage is TRBJ2-1; 12 nucleotides match TRBD2. The germline V gene encodes CDR1 SGHNT and CDR2 YYREEE (reference sequence). The CDR3 sequence is 17 residues long. The V segment lost 2 bases and the J segment 0 bases; nucleotides outside the gene matches: 3. CDR3 DNA: TGTGCCAGCAGCTTTGGACTAGCGGGGATCTCCTACAATGAGCAGTTCTTC. Its protein is CASSFGLAGISYNEQFF.

This clone appeared a few times. The CDR3 here is CASKETETYEQYF. CDR3 sequence (DNA): TGTGCCAGCAAGGAGACAGAGACCTACGAGCAGTACTTC. The chain has TRBV25-1 and TRBJ2-5, with a tentative D call TRBD1 (5 bases). The J call may be faulty, since TRBJ2-7 better matches the DNA end. This CDR3 contains 13 residues. CDR1 MGHDK and CDR2 SYGVNS come from the germline V gene.